A selection of T cell receptor beta chains follows, all from one sample in a study of blood T cell repertoires in COVID-19. Only in-frame clones appear in the TCRdb table, and some are missing; sequencing was by immunoSEQ multiplex PCR. Here the sample spans 250,000 to 350,000 clones, approximately 89% being singletons. The sample taken for sequencing was PBMCs or T cells enriched from blood (not recorded which). The receptors come from a woman between 25 and 40 years old who had recovered from COVID-19. Both conserved end residues are part of each CDR3. The D gene is left open where the match is weak. Not every row has a clone size; where given, it reads once, few, many or a size class.

TRBV7-9,TRBJ1-2,TRBD1,-,CASSRGTGRYGYTF,TGTGCCAGCAGCCGCGGGACAGGTCGATATGGCTACACCTTC
TRBV7-2,TRBJ2-2,-,-,CASSPFSPGELFF,TGTGCCAGCAGCCCCTTCTCTCCCGGGGAGCTGTTTTTT
TRBV5-4,TRBJ2-3,TRBD1,-,CASSLGQDRSADTQYF,TGTGCCAGCAGCCTCGGACAGGATCGAAGCGCAGATACGCAGTATTTT
TRBV2,TRBJ1-2,-,-,CASSVEDTNYGYTF,TGTGCCAGCAGTGTTGAGGACACTAACTATGGCTACACCTTC
TRBV12-3/TRBV12-4,TRBJ1-2,-,-,CASSLEAVYGYTF,TGTGCCAGCAGTTTGGAGGCTGTCTATGGCTACACCTTC
TRBV6-5,TRBJ1-2,-,few,CASSFPQGSGYTF,TGTGCCAGCAGCTTCCCACAGGGTTCTGGCTACACCTTC
TRBV9,TRBJ1-2,TRBD1,-,CASRKQGLNGYTF,TGTGCCAGCAGGAAACAGGGGCTGAACGGCTACACCTTC
TRBV7-7,TRBJ2-5,-,-,CASSLSPGRIGTQYF,TGTGCCAGCAGCCTTAGCCCAGGGCGTATCGGGACCCAGTACTTC
TRBV4-2,TRBJ2-6,-,-,CASSHTSGANVLTF,TGTGCCAGCAGCCATACATCTGGGGCCAACGTCCTGACTTTC
TRBV11-2,TRBJ2-1,-,-,CASSRGRGGVYNEQFF,TGTGCCAGCAGCAGAGGGAGAGGGGGGGTATACAATGAGCAGTTCTTC
TRBV5-1,TRBJ2-5,TRBD2,-,CASSQGLAGGLQETQYF,TGCGCCAGCAGCCAGGGACTAGCGGGGGGCCTTCAAGAGACCCAGTACTTC